The 16 T cell receptor beta chains presented below share a single source sample, sequenced in a study of blood T cells in healthy people across ages (dated by TCRdb to 2015 to 2017). Preparation of the library involved 5' RACE. TCRdb shows the sequencer as Illumina HiSeq 2500. A second PCR of roughly 6 to 12 cycles was performed with a sample-barcoded 5' primer and a J-beta primer mix. The public sequencing data were trimmed at Q25 with fastp and processed into clonotypes with MiXCR by TCRdb, which kept only in-frame beta chains. Rows matching on CDR3 protein sequence are summarized as one entry with the most common DNA and genes. Present in this sample are more than 500,000 distinct CDR3 sequences, approximately 26% of which were seen just once. Of the sample, 3% to 4% falls within the top ten clones. The same sample was also used in a study of T cells of mothers and their children.

The sequenced material came from blood. Receptor source: a boy aged 2 to 10 in good health.

This clonotype has a handful of counts. This rearrangement joins TRBV11-2 to TRBJ2-1; D remains unclear. V gave up 1 base and J gave up 4 bases, with 11 bases separating them. In germline, CDR1 is SGHAT, CDR2 FQNNGV. This CDR3 contains 15 residues. This CDR3 reads CASSLGRESYNEQFF. CDR3 sequence (DNA): TGTGCCAGCAGCTTAGGGCGTGAGTCTTACAATGAGCAGTTCTTC.

The sample holds a few counts of this clonotype. This chain connects TRBV5-1 to TRBJ2-7; a possible D gene is TRBD1 (5 bases). The CDR3 runs 17 residues. Germline V gene sequence: CDR1 SGHRS, CDR2 YFSETQ. With 0 bases removed from V and 3 bases from J, the gap between germline ends came to 19 bases. The CDR3, as DNA: TGCGCCAGCAGCTTGGGGTGGGGCAGGAGAGCCATCTACGAGCAGTACTTC. Translation: CASSLGWGRRAIYEQYF.

This clonotype was detected ten times or more. The J gene is TRBJ2-7, the V gene TRBV7-2; D possibly matches TRBD1 or TRBD2 (6 bases each). Germline lookup yields CDR1 SGHTA and CDR2 FQGNSA. The CDR3 has 13 amino acids. The V and J ends lost 5 bases and 2 bases respectively, with 10 bases between them. The CDR3 sequence is CASSQRGAYEQYF. The CDR3 region has the DNA TGTGCCAGCAGCCAAAGGGGGGCCTACGAGCAGTACTTC. Drawing the rest from reference TRBV7-2 and TRBJ2-7, the complete variable domain is GAGVSQSPSNKVTEKGKDVELRCDPISGHTALYWYRQSLGQGLEFLIYFQGNSAPDKSGLPSDRFSAERTGGSVSTLTIQRTQQEDSAVYLCASSQRGAYEQYFGPGTRLTVT.

Ten or more counts support this clonotype. V usage is TRBV6-6 and J usage is TRBJ1-4; the D is unclear. Germline V gene sequence: CDR1 MNHNY, CDR2 SVGAGI (reference sequence). The CDR3 extends over 17 amino acids. Trimming removed 0 bases at V and 8 bases at J, with 19 bases between. Here the CDR3 reads CASSYSLVGIVREKLFF. CDR3 DNA sequence: TGTGCCAGCAGTTACTCGTTGGTAGGGATCGTTAGGGAAAAACTGTTTTTT.

This clonotype was seen a handful of times. A read error may account for a junction end that differs from germline. The chain recombines TRBV27 with TRBJ2-5; perhaps D is TRBD1 or TRBD2 (6 bases each). The CDR3 has 15 amino acids. Germline CDR1 reads MNHEY; CDR2 reads SMNVEV (reference sequence). CDR3 sequence (DNA): TGTGCCAGCAGTTTAACCCGTGGGGGGCAAGGGACCCAGTACTTC. This sequence encodes CASSLTRGGQGTQYF.

This clonotype turned up a few times. DNA for the CDR3: TGCGCCAGCAGCTTGTTCACTAGCGGCAATGAGCAGTTCTTC. Translated, it gives CASSLFTSGNEQFF. This chain connects TRBV5-1 to TRBJ2-1; 8 nucleotides agree with TRBD2. The CDR3 consists of 14 residues. The junction had 3 bases not matched to a gene; V was cut back by 1 base and J by 6 bases. Germline assignment: CDR1 SGHRS and CDR2 YFSETQ.

In its sample, this clonotype was seen a few times. The chain uses TRBV12-3 or TRBV12-4 and TRBJ1-4; maybe TRBD1 (5 bases). Trimming cost V 6 bases and J 6 bases, with 14 bases left between them. The CDR3 sequence is 14 residues long. CDR3 region: CASSPPGYYEKLFF. The DNA for the CDR3 is TGTGCCAGCAGCCCCCCAGGGTATTATGAAAAACTGTTTTTT.

The CDR3 spells CASSQDRATRLLLHEQYF. The CDR3 nucleotides read TGTGCCAGCAGCCAAGATCGAGCGACTAGGCTCTTACTCCACGAGCAGTACTTC. The rearrangement joins TRBV4-2 to TRBJ2-5; perhaps TRBD2 as D (6 bases). The DNA matches TRBJ2-7 better at its end, which makes the J call doubtful. This CDR3 is built from 18 residues. Germline loops: CDR1 LGHNA, CDR2 YNFKEQ.

This clonotype was found a few times. The rearrangement links TRBV9 to TRBJ1-1, with a possible D match to TRBD1 (5 bases). Germline CDR1 and CDR2: SGDLS and YYNGEE. Trimming took off 1 base at V and 5 bases at J, with 12 bases between the two ends. CDR3 length: 14 amino acids. CDR3 nucleotide sequence: TGTGCCAGCAGCGTAAATACCAGGGTGACTGAAGCTTTCTTT. This gives the protein CASSVNTRVTEAFF.

This clonotype was observed a handful of times. The chain links TRBV28 to TRBJ2-6, with D perhaps matching TRBD2 (6 bases). This CDR3 is 17 amino acids long. Germline V gene lookup returns CDR1 MDHEN and CDR2 SYDVKM. V lost 6 bases and J 0 bases, leaving 15 bases between the germline ends. The CDR3 bases are TGTGCCAGCAGCTTAGGAGGGGCTAGCTCTGGGGCCAACGTCCTGACTTTC. Its translation is CASSLGGASSGANVLTF.

The chain combines TRBV12-3 or TRBV12-4 with TRBJ2-3, with a possible D match to TRBD1 (6 bases). The CDR3 has 14 residues. V gave up 3 bases and J gave up 11 bases, with 18 bases separating them. The DNA for the CDR3 is TGTGCCAGCAGTTTCAGAGTGGGGGCAGATGTGCAGTATTTT. The encoded protein is CASSFRVGADVQYF.

The rearrangement joins TRBV25-1 to TRBJ2-3; 9 bases align to TRBD2. Germline CDR1 is MGHDK and CDR2 is SYGVNS. CDR3 length: 16 amino acids. V dropped 0 bases and J dropped 2; count of bases not matched to a gene: 3. The CDR3 region is CASSEYLAGPTDTQYF. CDR3 DNA sequence: TGTGCCAGCAGTGAATACCTAGCGGGGCCCACAGATACGCAGTATTTT.

This clonotype has just a few counts. Without the conserved terminal phenylalanine or tryptophan, this CDR3 likely stems from a read error. V and J are TRBV7-2 and TRBJ2-7; 8 bases map to TRBD1. This CDR3 region has 14 residues. Germline CDR1 reads SGHTA; CDR2 reads FQGNSA. J was trimmed by 5 bases and V by 6 bases; bases with no gene match: 9. The CDR3 region is CASRPQGAAHEQYL. The CDR3 DNA reads as TGTGCCAGCAGACCTCAGGGGGCGGCCCACGAGCAGTACCTC.

This clonotype came up a few times. V usage is TRBV6-2 or TRBV6-3 and J usage is TRBJ2-7, with D perhaps being TRBD1 or TRBD2 (5 bases each). The CDR3 loop spans 12 amino acids. Germline V gene sequence: CDR1 MNHEY, CDR2 SVGEGT. Deletions cut 4 bases from V and 3 bases from J, with 7 bases between. Here the CDR3 reads CASSWDDYEQYF. The CDR3 bases are TGTGCCAGCAGTTGGGACGACTACGAGCAGTACTTC.

The chain recombines TRBV5-1 with TRBJ1-2, with D maybe TRBD1 (5 bases). Per germline, CDR1 SGHRS and CDR2 YFSETQ. V was pared by 0 bases and J by 8 bases, with 14 bases between. The CDR3 runs 14 residues. DNA for the CDR3: TGCGCCAGCAGCTTGGTTTCGGGGGTAGAAGGCTACACCTTC. It is translated as CASSLVSGVEGYTF.

This clonotype turned up a few times. The chain is built from TRBV11-2 and TRBJ2-1; the D gene is possibly TRBD2 (5 bases). This CDR3 contains 16 residues. CDR1 is SGHAT and CDR2 is FQNNGV in the germline V gene. V shed 5 bases and J shed 0 bases, with 14 bases lying between them. CDR3 region: CASSLRTFLSYNEQFF. CDR3 nucleotides: TGTGCCAGCAGCCTCCGGACTTTCCTCTCCTACAATGAGCAGTTCTTC.